This T cell receptor (beta chain) comes out of a study of response to subunit inactivated influenza vaccine. MiXCR was run by TCRdb on the RT-PCR reads, yielding one entry per CDR3 protein. This table has about 540,000 distinct CDR3 sequences, under 30% appearing once. In its sample, this clonotype was seen a few times. Germline CDR1 and CDR2: DFQATT and SNEGSKA (reference sequence). V was trimmed by 3 bases and J by 6 bases, leaving 6 bases between them. This CDR3 contains 11 residues. In addition, the sample was reused for a study of T cells expressing NK-cell markers. As that report states: Generation of TCR beta cDNA was performed by 5'RACE template switching incorporating UMIs. Within several experiments, an anti-gamma-delta TCR antibody kept the sorting limited to alpha-beta TCR T cells.

The chain employs TRBV20-1 and TRBJ2-1; no clear D gene. The sample here was CD4+ T cells sorted from PBMCs, taken 11 to 12 days after vaccination. The sequence derives from a middle-aged man who received an inactivated influenza vaccine. The CDR3 sequence is CSASGGNEQFF. The DNA for the CDR3 is TGCAGTGCTAGCGGCGGCAATGAGCAGTTCTTC.